The rows below give T cell receptor beta chains drawn from one sample of a study of cytomegalovirus exposure and HLA in healthy donors. This table comes from immunoSEQ multiplex PCR, and its TCRdb copy is limited to in-frame clones, with some not included. The table shows some 150,000 clones, with around three quarters occurring only once. Sequenced material: PBMCs. The receptor set was obtained from a woman in her thirties or forties in good health and CMV-seropositive. CDR3s include the opening cysteine and the closing phenylalanine or tryptophan. D genes are given only for firm matches. Clone size is shown for a subset of rows, as once, few, many or a class of expanded clone.

>TRBV27|TRBJ2-1|few|.
TGTGCCAGCAGTTTCAACGTACAGGGAACGAATGAGCAGTTCTTC
CASSFNVQGTNEQFF
>TRBV28|TRBJ1-1|.|TRBD1
TGTGCCAGCAGTTCCATCCGTGCAGGGGGCACTGAAGCTTTCTTT
CASSSIRAGGTEAFF
>TRBV29-1|TRBJ1-1|few|.
TGCAGCGTTGTTAAGACTGACACTGAAGCTTTCTTT
CSVVKTDTEAFF
>TRBV12-5|TRBJ2-1|.|.
TGTGCTAGTGGCCCAACCACGACAGCCCGATACAATGAGCAGTTCTTC
CASGPTTTARYNEQFF
>TRBV5-1|TRBJ1-2|.|.
TGCGCCAGCAGCCCGACAACAGGGACTATTAACTATGGCTACACCTTC
CASSPTTGTINYGYTF
>TRBV13|TRBJ2-7|few|.
TGTGCCAGCAGCCCTCGTGCGGCGTACGAGCAGTACTTC
CASSPRAAYEQYF
>TRBV11-2|TRBJ2-1|.|TRBD1
TGTGCCAGCAGCTCCGACAGGGGTAGCTCCTACAATGAGCAGTTCTTC
CASSSDRGSSYNEQFF
>TRBV27|TRBJ2-7|few|TRBD1
TGTGCCAGACCCGGGACAGCCTCCTGGGAGCAGTACTTC
CARPGTASWEQYF
>TRBV9|TRBJ2-5|once|.
TGTGCCAGCAGCGCCGGCGGTCAAGAGACCCAGTACTTC
CASSAGGQETQYF
>TRBV4-2|TRBJ1-1|.|.
TGTGCCAGCAGCCAAGATTCCGGAGGGGCTGAAGCTTTCTTT
CASSQDSGGAEAFF
>TRBV6-1|TRBJ2-7|.|TRBD2
TGTGCCAGCAGTGAAGCTACAGGGGCCGGACTAGCGGGGGAATACGAGCAGTACTTC
CASSEATGAGLAGEYEQYF
>TRBV7-9|TRBJ2-6|.|TRBD1
TGTGCCAGCAGGAAACAGGGGGCTGGGGCCAACGTCCTGGCTTTC
CASRKQGAGANVLAF
>TRBV19|TRBJ1-5|.|TRBD1
TGTGCCACCCGACAGGGTGCGAATCAGCCCCAGCATTTT
CATRQGANQPQHF
>TRBV18|TRBJ1-2|few|.
TGTGCCAGCTCACCCGCACAGGCGATCTATGGCTACACCTTC
CASSPAQAIYGYTF
>TRBV30|TRBJ2-1|.|.
TGTGCCTGGAAGGGTGCGGGCTCCTACAATGAGCAGTTCTTC
CAWKGAGSYNEQFF
>TRBV2|TRBJ1-4|.|TRBD1
TGTGCCAGCAATACAGGGGCGTTTGAAAAACTGTTTTTT
CASNTGAFEKLFF
>TRBV10-3|TRBJ1-5|.|TRBD1
TGTGCCATCAGCAAGGACAGGGTAGGCAATCAGCCCCAGCATTTT
CAISKDRVGNQPQHF
>TRBV11-1|TRBJ1-4|.|.
TGTGCCAGCAGCTTAATGGGTCAGAGGGATGAAAAACTGTTTTTT
CASSLMGQRDEKLFF
>TRBV6-6|TRBJ2-5|.|TRBD1
TGTGCCAGCAGCCGCAGGGGGCCGGAGACCCAGTACTTC
CASSRRGPETQYF
>TRBV27|TRBJ1-2|once|TRBD1
TGTGCCAGCAGTTTCCCGGGACAGGGTATGGGGCATGGCTACACCTTC
CASSFPGQGMGHGYTF